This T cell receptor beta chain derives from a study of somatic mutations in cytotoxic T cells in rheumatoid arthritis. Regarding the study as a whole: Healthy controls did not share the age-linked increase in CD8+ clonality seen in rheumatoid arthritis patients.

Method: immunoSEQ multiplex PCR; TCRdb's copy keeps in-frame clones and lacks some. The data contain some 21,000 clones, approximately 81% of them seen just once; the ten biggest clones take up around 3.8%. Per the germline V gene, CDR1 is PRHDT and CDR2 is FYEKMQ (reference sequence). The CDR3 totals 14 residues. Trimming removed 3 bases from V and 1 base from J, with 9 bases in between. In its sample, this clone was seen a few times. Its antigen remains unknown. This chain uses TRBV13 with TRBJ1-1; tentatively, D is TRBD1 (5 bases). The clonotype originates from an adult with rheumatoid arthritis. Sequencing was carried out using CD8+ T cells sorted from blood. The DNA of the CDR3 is TGTGCCAGCAGCTTCGGGGGGTGGAACACTGAAGCTTTCTTT. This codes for CASSFGGWNTEAFF. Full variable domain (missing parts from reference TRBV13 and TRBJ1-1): AAGVIQSPRHLIKEKRETATLKCYPIPRHDTVYWYQQGPGQDPQFLISFYEKMQSDKGSIPDRFSAQQFSDYHSELNMSSLELGDSALYFCASSFGGWNTEAFFGQGTRLTVV.